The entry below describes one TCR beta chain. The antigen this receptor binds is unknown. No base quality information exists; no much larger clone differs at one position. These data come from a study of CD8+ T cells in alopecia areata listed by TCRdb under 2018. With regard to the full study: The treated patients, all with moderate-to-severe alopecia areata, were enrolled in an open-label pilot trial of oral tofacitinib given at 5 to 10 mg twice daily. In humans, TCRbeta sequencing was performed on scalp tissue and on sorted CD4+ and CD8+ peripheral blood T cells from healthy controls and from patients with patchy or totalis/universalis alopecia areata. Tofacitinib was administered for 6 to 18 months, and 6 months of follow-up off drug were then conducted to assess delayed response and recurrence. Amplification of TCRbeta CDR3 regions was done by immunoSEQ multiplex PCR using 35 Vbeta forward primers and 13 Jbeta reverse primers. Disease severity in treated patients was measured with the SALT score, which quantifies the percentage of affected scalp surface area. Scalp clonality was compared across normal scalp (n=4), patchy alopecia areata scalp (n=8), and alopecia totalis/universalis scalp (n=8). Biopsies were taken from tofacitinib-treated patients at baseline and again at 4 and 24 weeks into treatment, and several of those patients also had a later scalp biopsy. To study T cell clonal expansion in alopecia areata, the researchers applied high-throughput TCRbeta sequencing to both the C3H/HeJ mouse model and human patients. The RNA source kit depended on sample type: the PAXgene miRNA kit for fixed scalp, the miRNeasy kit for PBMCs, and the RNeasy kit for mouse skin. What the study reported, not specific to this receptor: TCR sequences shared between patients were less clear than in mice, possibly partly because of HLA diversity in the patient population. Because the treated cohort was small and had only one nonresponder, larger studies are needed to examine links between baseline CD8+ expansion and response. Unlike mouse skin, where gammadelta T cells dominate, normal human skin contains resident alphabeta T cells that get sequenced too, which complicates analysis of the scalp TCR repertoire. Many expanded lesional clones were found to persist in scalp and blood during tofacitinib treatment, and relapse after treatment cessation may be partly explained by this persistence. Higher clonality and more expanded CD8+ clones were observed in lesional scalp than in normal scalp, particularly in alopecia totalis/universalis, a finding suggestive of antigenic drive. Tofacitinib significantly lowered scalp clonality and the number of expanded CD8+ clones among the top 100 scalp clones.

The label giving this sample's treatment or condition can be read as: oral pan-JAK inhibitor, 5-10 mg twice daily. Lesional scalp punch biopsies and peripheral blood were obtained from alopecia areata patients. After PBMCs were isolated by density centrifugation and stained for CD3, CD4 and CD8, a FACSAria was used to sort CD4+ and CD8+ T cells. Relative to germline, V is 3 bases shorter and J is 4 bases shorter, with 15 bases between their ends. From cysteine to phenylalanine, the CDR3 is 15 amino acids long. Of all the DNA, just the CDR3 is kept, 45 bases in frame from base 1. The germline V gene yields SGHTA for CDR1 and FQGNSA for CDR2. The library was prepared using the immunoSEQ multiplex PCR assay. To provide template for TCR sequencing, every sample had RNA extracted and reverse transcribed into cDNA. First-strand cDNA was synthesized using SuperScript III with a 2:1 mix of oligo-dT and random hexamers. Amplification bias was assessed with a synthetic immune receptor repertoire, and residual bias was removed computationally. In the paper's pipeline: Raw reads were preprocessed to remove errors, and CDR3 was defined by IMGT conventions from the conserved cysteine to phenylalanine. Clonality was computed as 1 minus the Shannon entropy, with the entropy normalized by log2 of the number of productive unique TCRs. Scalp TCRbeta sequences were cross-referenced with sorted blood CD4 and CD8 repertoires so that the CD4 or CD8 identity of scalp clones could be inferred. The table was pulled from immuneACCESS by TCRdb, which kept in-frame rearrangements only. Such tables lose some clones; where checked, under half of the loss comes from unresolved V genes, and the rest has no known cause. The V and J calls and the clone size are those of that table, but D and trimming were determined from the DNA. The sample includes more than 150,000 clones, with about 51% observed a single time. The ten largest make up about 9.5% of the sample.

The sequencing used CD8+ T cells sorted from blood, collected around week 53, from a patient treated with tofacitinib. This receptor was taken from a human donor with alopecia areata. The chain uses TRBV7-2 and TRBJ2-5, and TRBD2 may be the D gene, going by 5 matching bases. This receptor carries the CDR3 CASSFFGDGIETQYF. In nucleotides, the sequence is TGTGCCAGCAGCTTTTTCGGGGATGGTATAGAGACCCAGTACTTC.